The entry below gives a single TCR beta chain sequence along with its context. Its antigen is undetermined. This sample is part of a study of T cell responses to AZD1222 COVID-19 vaccine. Study observations and caveats: As reported, nearly half of all spike-specific TCRs target variant regions that are unmutated.

The CDR3 runs to 18 residues. The germline V gene encodes CDR1 KGHDR and CDR2 SFDVKD. Germline trimming cut 2 bases from V and 2 bases from J; bases unmatched to any gene: 12. The repertoire was sequenced with immunoSEQ multiplex PCR; TCRdb's copy has only in-frame clones and lacks some. This table has 90,000 to 150,000 clones, 80% to 95% appearing once. The V and J genes are TRBV24-1 and TRBJ2-7, with 9 bases lining up with TRBD1. The origin of this receptor is an adult who received the AZD1222 COVID-19 vaccine. Sequencing used peripheral blood, obtained 28 days after the second AZD1222 dose. This CDR3 reads CATSDSRGLQGAPYEQYF. In DNA form, the CDR3 reads TGTGCCACCAGTGATTCCCGGGGATTACAGGGGGCGCCCTACGAGCAGTACTTC.